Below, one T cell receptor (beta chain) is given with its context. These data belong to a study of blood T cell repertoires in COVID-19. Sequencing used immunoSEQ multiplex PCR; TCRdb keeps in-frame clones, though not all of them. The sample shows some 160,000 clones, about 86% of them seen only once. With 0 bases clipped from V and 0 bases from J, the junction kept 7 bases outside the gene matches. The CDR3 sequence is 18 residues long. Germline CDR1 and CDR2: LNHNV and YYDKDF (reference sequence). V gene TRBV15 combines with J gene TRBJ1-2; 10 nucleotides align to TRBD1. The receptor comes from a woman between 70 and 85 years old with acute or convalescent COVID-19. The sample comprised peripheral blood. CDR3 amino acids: CATSRDHDRGRANYGYTF. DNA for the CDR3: TGTGCCACCAGCAGAGATCACGACAGGGGGCGAGCTAACTATGGCTACACCTTC.